One T cell receptor beta chain is described in this entry. TCRdb's copy holds only in-frame clones and misses some; the assay was immunoSEQ multiplex PCR. The repertoire holds fewer than 200,000 clones, with approximately 74% as singletons. The data originate from a study of blood T cell repertoires in COVID-19. For the study at large: T cells, B-cell-depleted T cells, or PBMCs provided the cDNA or gDNA that served as material.

This CDR3 has 14 residues. CDR1 is GTSNPN and CDR2 is SVGIG in the germline V gene (reference sequence). V lost 4 bases, J lost 5 bases, and 7 bases stayed unmatched. Sequenced: peripheral blood. The clonotype comes from an elderly woman with acute or convalescent COVID-19. The J gene is TRBJ2-5, the V gene TRBV30; 10 bases map to TRBD2. CDR3 loop: CAWTSGSVWETQYF. DNA of the CDR3: TGTGCCTGGACTAGCGGGAGTGTATGGGAGACCCAGTACTTC.